One and the same sample provided the 5 T cell receptor beta chains below, sequenced in a study of a mutant IDH1 vaccine in newly diagnosed glioma. As to time point: baseline, week 1 (first vaccination visit). Treatment reported: pre-vaccination baseline after standard-of-care therapy. The data were produced by immunoSEQ multiplex PCR, yet TCRdb's version contains in-frame clones alone and is incomplete. The table includes just under 95,000 clones, around 82% detected once. The sequencing used PBMCs, collected from a glioma patient treated with radiotherapy, temozolomide or both. All receptors derive from a woman aged 45-60 years with glioma.

The V and J genes are TRBV29-1 and TRBJ1-1; TRBD1 might be the D (5 bases). CDR1 is SQVTM and CDR2 is ANQGSEA in the germline V gene. V was cut by 4 bases and J by 3 bases, with 6 bases left in between. The CDR3 is 11 amino acids. CDR3 sequence (DNA): TGCAGCGTTGTGGGGGACACTGAAGCTTTCTTT. Encoded protein: CSVVGDTEAFF.

The V and J genes are TRBV14 and TRBJ2-6; the D gene is possibly TRBD1 (5 bases). The CDR3 covers 18 residues. V lost 0 bases to trimming and J lost 1 base, with 13 bases between them. Germline CDR1 is SGHDN and CDR2 is FVKESK. The CDR3 DNA is TGTGCCAGCAGCCAAGACAGGGTGGTAGTTTCTGGGGCCAACGTCCTGACTTTC. This translates into CASSQDRVVVSGANVLTF.

The chain has TRBV5-1 and TRBJ1-1; D unresolved. The germline V gene encodes CDR1 SGHRS and CDR2 YFSETQ. This CDR3 spans 16 amino acids. The V end was cut by 0 bases, the J end by 1 base, with 13 bases between. The CDR3 nucleotides are TGCGCCAGCAGCTTGGTGGGAGGGCGTAAGAACACTGAAGCTTTCTTT. Amino acid sequence: CASSLVGGRKNTEAFF.

The J gene is TRBJ2-6, the V gene TRBV11-2; unclear D gene. Trimming took 1 base from V and 0 from J, leaving 13 bases between them. The CDR3 is 18 residues long. Germline V gene lookup returns CDR1 SGHAT and CDR2 FQNNGV. CDR3 residues: CASSLARQRVSGANVLTF. CDR3 DNA: TGTGCCAGCAGCTTAGCACGGCAAAGGGTCTCTGGGGCCAACGTCCTGACTTTC.

This clone has a single count. This chain uses TRBV10-1 with TRBJ1-4; no definite D call. The CDR3 extends over 19 amino acids. The V and J ends lost 6 bases and 0 bases respectively, with 23 bases between them. Per germline, CDR1 WNHNN and CDR2 SYGVQD (reference sequence). CDR3 nucleotide sequence: TGCGCCAGCAGGGAAACTCCCTGGTCTACTAGAGCAACTAATGAAAAACTGTTTTTT. Its protein is CASRETPWSTRATNEKLFF.